These T cell receptor beta chains were read from a single sample in a study of blood T cell repertoires in COVID-19. Using immunoSEQ multiplex PCR, the repertoire was profiled, and TCRdb retains in-frame clones only, with some absent. The data contain approximately 150,000 clones, around 90% of them singletons. Sequenced material: peripheral blood. The receptors were gathered from a woman between 45 and 60 years old with acute or convalescent COVID-19. CDR3s include the opening cysteine and the closing phenylalanine or tryptophan. The D gene is left open where the match is weak. Part of the rows lack a size; the others show once, few, many or a class for expanded clones.

v_call	clone_size	j_call	d_call	cdr3_length	cdr3_nt	cdr3_aa
TRBV19	few	TRBJ1-5	TRBD1	15	TGTGCCAGTAGGGGGACAGACCTTATCAATCAGCCCCAGCATTTT	CASRGTDLINQPQHF
TRBV11-2	-	TRBJ1-6	-	14	TGTGCCAGCAGCGCCGGACAGCTTAATTCACCCCTCCACTTT	CASSAGQLNSPLHF
TRBV7-3	-	TRBJ1-5	TRBD1	13	TGTGCCAGCAGCAGGGACAGGGATCAGCCCCAGCATTTT	CASSRDRDQPQHF
TRBV30	-	TRBJ2-1	TRBD1	14	TGTGCCTGGAGTGTGGGGACAGGGGGTAATGAGCAGTTCTTC	CAWSVGTGGNEQFF
TRBV15	-	TRBJ1-2	TRBD1	15	TGTGCCACCAGCGAAGGGCGGACAGGGAACTATGGCTACACCTTC	CATSEGRTGNYGYTF
TRBV11-2	-	TRBJ2-1	TRBD2	17	TGTGCCAGCAGCCCGCGAGGGGAGGCGGGAGGGCCCAATGAGCAGTTCTTC	CASSPRGEAGGPNEQFF
TRBV5-1	-	TRBJ2-7	TRBD1	16	TGCGCCAGCAGCCGAGGGGACAGGGTTGTCTCCTACGAGCAGTACTTC	CASSRGDRVVSYEQYF
TRBV5-6	once	TRBJ1-2	-	15	TGTGCCAGCAGCATACAGGGCACAGCTAACTATGGCTACACCTTC	CASSIQGTANYGYTF
TRBV7-2	-	TRBJ1-2	-	13	TGTGCCAGCAGCTTCCTGAGCGTCAACGGCTACACCTTC	CASSFLSVNGYTF
TRBV6-6	-	TRBJ2-7	TRBD1	12	TGTGCCAGCAAGAACAGGGGTACGGGGCAGTACTTC	CASKNRGTGQYF
TRBV4-1	few	TRBJ1-5	TRBD1	15	TGCGCCAGCAGCTCGACAGGGGTAAGCAATCAGCCCCAGCATTTT	CASSSTGVSNQPQHF